Each of the 21 T cell receptor beta chains below was sequenced from the same sample in a study of shared clonotypes between healthy human individuals. Generated by immunoSEQ multiplex PCR, the TCRdb table keeps only in-frame clones and is missing some. This sample carries about 2 million clones, about 95% of them seen once, and the ten largest clones take 1% to 1.3%. Naive CD8 cells lacked CD45RO and underwent positive selection for CCR7, leaving out terminally differentiated effector memory CD45RA+ cells. Sequenced: naive CD8+ T cells sorted from blood. These receptors were collected from a young man in good health.

The V call is TRBV7-8, the J call TRBJ2-1, with TRBD2 identical over 11 bases. The junction had 11 bases not matched to a gene; V was cut back by 1 base and J by 0 bases. The length of the CDR3 is 20 residues. CDR1 is SGHVS and CDR2 is FQNEAQ in the germline V gene. The CDR3 region has the DNA TGTGCCAGCAGCTTAGGGTTAGCGGGGGGGCTCACCCTCTCCTACAATGAGCAGTTCTTC. Its protein is CASSLGLAGGLTLSYNEQFF.

The chain joins TRBV2 to TRBJ1-1; D may be TRBD1 (6 bases). Per the germline V gene, CDR1 is SNHLY and CDR2 is FYNNEI. The V gene lost 3 bases and the J gene lost 3 bases, with 11 bases spanning the gap. CDR3 length equals 14 residues. The CDR3 is CASSDGGSDTEAFF. Here the CDR3 DNA reads TGTGCCAGCAGTGATGGGGGCTCCGACACTGAAGCTTTCTTT. The variable domain in full, with the rest retrieved from reference TRBV2 and TRBJ1-1, is EPEVTQTPSHQVTQMGQEVILRCVPISNHLYFYWYRQILGQKVEFLVSFYNNEISEKSEIFDDQFSVERPDGSNFTLKIRSTKLEDSAMYFCASSDGGSDTEAFFGQGTRLTVV.

The J gene is TRBJ1-2, the V gene TRBV7-3, with TRBD1 matching 9 bases. This CDR3 region has 17 residues. CDR1 is SGHTA, CDR2 FQGTGA, per germline. V lost 10 bases, J lost 4 bases, and 19 bases stayed unmatched. CDR3 loop: CATLPQPRDRERYGYTF. For the CDR3, the DNA is TGTGCCACCCTACCCCAGCCCCGGGACAGGGAGCGCTATGGCTACACCTTC.

The CDR3 coding sequence is TGTGCCAGCAGGGCGAACACTGAAGCTTTCTTT. This sequence encodes CASRANTEAFF. V and J are TRBV6-5 and TRBJ1-1, with D uncertain. CDR3 size: 11 residues. Trimming took 6 bases from V and 1 from J, leaving 3 bases between them. Germline values: CDR1 MNHEY, CDR2 SVGAGI.

The chain recombines TRBV4-1 with TRBJ2-2, with 11 nucleotides matching TRBD2. The CDR3 is made up of 16 amino acids. Trimming cost V 4 bases and J 7 bases; bases outside gene matches: 8. Germline V lookup: CDR1 MGHRA, CDR2 YSYEKL. The CDR3 DNA is TGCGCCAGCAGCCCAATTAGCGGGAGGGCCTTCGGGGAGCTGTTTTTT. This gives the protein CASSPISGRAFGELFF.

With regard to this clone: Within the sample, other DNA sequences also encode this same CDR3. This chain uses TRBV27 with TRBJ2-7, with 9 bases aligning to TRBD2. CDR1 MNHEY and CDR2 SMNVEV come from the germline V gene (reference sequence). V dropped 4 bases and J dropped 4; count of bases not matched to a gene: 5. The CDR3 extends over 14 amino acids. CDR3 nucleotide sequence: TGTGCCAGCAGTTCGGGCAGCGGGGGGTACGAGCAGTACTTC. Encoded protein: CASSSGSGGYEQYF.

The chain uses TRBV5-6 and TRBJ2-7; 9 bases line up with TRBD2. V lost 4 bases, J lost 6 bases, and 17 bases stayed unmatched. The germline CDR1 and CDR2 sequences are SGHDT and YYEEEE. The CDR3 covers 17 residues. CDR3 residues: CASSRGASGNERGEQYF. The CDR3 DNA is TGTGCCAGCAGCCGGGGGGCTAGCGGGAACGAACGGGGCGAGCAGTACTTC.

The chain recombines TRBV15 with TRBJ1-5; D remains ambiguous. Per the germline V gene, CDR1 is LNHNV and CDR2 is YYDKDF (reference sequence). The CDR3 length is 16 residues. Trimming cost V 3 bases and J 0 bases, with 12 bases left between them. The DNA for the CDR3 is TGTGCCACCAGCAGTGCCGGAGGCCATAGCAATCAGCCCCAGCATTTT. It yields the protein CATSSAGGHSNQPQHF. The full variable domain, in which reference TRBV15 and TRBJ1-5 provide the parts outside the CDR3, is DAMVIQNPRYQVTQFGKPVTLSCSQTLNHNVMYWYQQKSSQAPKLLFHYYDKDFNNEADTPDNFQSRRPNTSFCFLDIRSPGLGDTAMYLCATSSAGGHSNQPQHFGDGTRLSIL.

CDR3 DNA sequence: TGTGCCAGCAGTCAGGGACTAGCGGGAGTTCACACCGGGGAGCTGTTTTTT. Amino acid sequence: CASSQGLAGVHTGELFF. The chain uses TRBV7-6 and TRBJ2-2, with TRBD2 identical over 14 bases. Germline V CDR1 and CDR2: SGHVS, FNYEAQ. This CDR3 is 17 amino acids long. V gave up 6 bases and J gave up 3 bases; unmatched junction bases: 6. Drawing the rest from reference TRBV7-6 and TRBJ2-2, the complete variable domain is GAGVSQSPRYKVTKRGQDVALRCDPISGHVSLYWYRQALGQGPEFLTYFNYEAQQDKSGLPNDRFSAERPEGSISTLTIQRTEQRDSAMYRCASSQGLAGVHTGELFFGEGSRLTVL.

The chain recombines TRBV6-1 with TRBJ1-5; tentative D call: TRBD1 (6 bases). The CDR3 runs to 13 residues. V gave up 7 bases and J gave up 1 base, with 8 bases separating them. The germline gives CDR1 MNHNS, CDR2 SASEGT. The CDR3 sequence is CASNGQSNQPQHF. CDR3 nucleotides: TGTGCCAGCAATGGACAGAGCAATCAGCCCCAGCATTTT.

V usage is TRBV28 and J usage is TRBJ2-3, with a tentative D call TRBD2 (6 bases). The V gene's germline CDR1 is MDHEN and CDR2 SYDVKM. V was shortened by 4 bases and J by 3 bases, with 17 bases between the two germline ends. This CDR3 region has 16 residues. The DNA for the CDR3 is TGTGCCAGCAGTTGGGGGGAAGGGGCGAAGACAGATACGCAGTATTTT. Translation gives CASSWGEGAKTDTQYF.

This clone has just one count. This chain uses TRBV6-5 with TRBJ2-5, with 8 bases fitting TRBD2. The J call is in doubt because the DNA end fits TRBJ2-7 better. CDR1 MNHEY and CDR2 SVGAGI come from the germline V gene. This CDR3 contains 16 residues. CDR3 in amino acids: CASSYVLAGGLYEQYF. As DNA, the CDR3 is TGTGCCAGCAGTTATGTCTTGGCGGGAGGTTTGTACGAGCAGTACTTC.

The rearrangement links TRBV5-6 to TRBJ1-2; TRBD1 matches at 7 bases. The CDR3 sequence is 13 residues long. Germline CDR1 SGHDT, CDR2 YYEEEE. The V gene end was trimmed by 0 bases and the J gene end by 8 bases; junction bases not matched to a gene: 4. CDR3 region: CASSLGLGGGYTF. The CDR3 nucleotides are TGTGCCAGCAGCTTGGGACTAGGGGGCGGCTACACCTTC.

In this sample, this clone turned up once. Additional DNA sequences in this sample encode the identical CDR3. The V and J genes are TRBV4-3 and TRBJ2-7; D call uncertain. CDR3 length: 14 amino acids. The germline CDR1 and CDR2 sequences are LGHNA and YSLEER. Trimming stripped 1 base from V and 1 base from J, with 8 bases between. The CDR3 reads CASSQVIGSYEQYF. In nucleotides, the CDR3 is TGCGCCAGCAGCCAAGTCATTGGGTCCTACGAGCAGTACTTC.

This clone was seen only once. The genes are TRBV27 and TRBJ1-3, with D tentatively TRBD1 (5 bases). The germline V gene encodes CDR1 MNHEY and CDR2 SMNVEV (reference sequence). The CDR3 length is 15 residues. V was cut by 5 bases and J by 2 bases, with 13 bases left in between. Here the CDR3 reads CASSAGKTTGNTIYF. Here the CDR3 DNA reads TGTGCCAGCAGTGCAGGGAAAACAACTGGAAACACCATATATTTT.

The rearrangement uses TRBV28 and TRBJ2-5, with 7 bases identical to TRBD1. The germline V gene encodes CDR1 MDHEN and CDR2 SYDVKM. V was clipped by 5 bases and J by 1 base; unmatched bases: 10. There are 16 residues in the CDR3. This chain's CDR3 is CASSHNQQGSQETQYF. CDR3 in DNA: TGTGCCAGCAGTCACAACCAACAGGGGTCCCAAGAGACCCAGTACTTC.

Details on this clone: The same CDR3 arises from other DNA sequences in this sample as well. Here the CDR3 reads CASSGGPNTGELFF. The CDR3 DNA follows: TGTGCCAGCAGCGGGGGGCCGAACACCGGGGAGCTGTTTTTT. The chain is built from TRBV9 and TRBJ2-2, with TRBD1 as a possible D gene (6 bases). This CDR3 has 14 amino acids. Trimming cost V 3 bases and J 0 bases, with 6 bases left between them. Germline loops: CDR1 SGDLS, CDR2 YYNGEE.

This chain uses TRBV27 with TRBJ1-5, with no clear D. Between the trimmed V and J ends, which lost 5 bases and 6 bases, there was a span of 11 bases. CDR1 MNHEY and CDR2 SMNVEV come from the germline V gene (reference sequence). The CDR3 is made up of 13 amino acids. CDR3 region: CASSPYPVQPQHF. The CDR3 nucleotides read TGTGCCAGCAGTCCATACCCTGTTCAGCCCCAGCATTTT.

The CDR3 nucleotides read TGTGCCAGCAGCTGGGGCCGGGACAGGGGTGGAGATACGCAGTATTTT. The encoded protein is CASSWGRDRGGDTQYF. The chain carries TRBV11-2 and TRBJ2-3; 10 bases fit TRBD1. Germline CDR1 and CDR2: SGHAT and FQNNGV. The CDR3 extends over 16 amino acids. V lost 4 bases and J lost 5; bases outside the gene matches: 9. The full variable domain, with the rest looked up from reference TRBV11-2 and TRBJ2-3, is EAGVAQSPRYKIIEKRQSVAFWCNPISGHATLYWYQQILGQGPKLLIQFQNNGVVDDSQLPKDRFSAERLKGVDSTLKIQPAKLEDSAVYLCASSWGRDRGGDTQYFGPGTRLTVL.

Remarks on this clone: Compared with germline, one end of the junction differs, possibly owing to a read error. V and J are TRBV11-2 and TRBJ2-3; 8 nucleotides match TRBD2. The length of the CDR3 is 18 residues. Germline loops: CDR1 SGHAT, CDR2 FQNNGV. CDR3 amino acids: CASSIDAFSSGSTDTQYF. The CDR3, as DNA: TGTGCCAGCAGCATAGACGCATTCTCTAGCGGGAGCACAGATACGCAGTATTTT.

The chain carries TRBV5-6 and TRBJ2-1; D possibly corresponds to TRBD1 (5 bases). There are 17 residues in the CDR3. Trimming pared 0 bases from V and 0 bases from J, leaving 13 bases between. CDR1 is SGHDT, CDR2 YYEEEE, per germline. Here the CDR3 DNA reads TGTGCCAGCAGCTTGGCCGCAGGGCCAGTCTCCTACAATGAGCAGTTCTTC. The encoded protein is CASSLAAGPVSYNEQFF.